This TCR beta chain was profiled in a study of cytomegalovirus exposure and HLA in healthy donors. Study-wide results and caveats: The likely explanation for a cluster of highly shared sequence variants was sequencing artifact. A classifier reportedly called cytomegalovirus status with high sensitivity and specificity. Common viral pathogens seemed, in a later analysis, to connect with several of the most significant clusters.

In regard to this clone: What it binds is unknown.

V gave up 5 bases and J gave up 0 bases, with 13 bases separating them. The CDR3 runs 15 residues. Germline V gene lookup returns CDR1 SQVTM and CDR2 ANQGSEA. PCR involved 60 Vbeta and 13 Jbeta primers. Produced via immunoSEQ multiplex PCR; TCRdb's table is partial and in-frame only. The sample shows 120,000 or so clones, approximately 81% of them seen only once. The receptor's source is a man between 18 and 35 years old in good health and CMV-seropositive. Sequences were obtained from PBMCs. The chain couples TRBV29-1 to TRBJ1-4; no firm D call. CDR3 loop: CSVQVPVATNEKLFF. The CDR3 nucleotides read TGCAGCGTTCAGGTCCCTGTTGCAACTAATGAAAAACTGTTTTTT.